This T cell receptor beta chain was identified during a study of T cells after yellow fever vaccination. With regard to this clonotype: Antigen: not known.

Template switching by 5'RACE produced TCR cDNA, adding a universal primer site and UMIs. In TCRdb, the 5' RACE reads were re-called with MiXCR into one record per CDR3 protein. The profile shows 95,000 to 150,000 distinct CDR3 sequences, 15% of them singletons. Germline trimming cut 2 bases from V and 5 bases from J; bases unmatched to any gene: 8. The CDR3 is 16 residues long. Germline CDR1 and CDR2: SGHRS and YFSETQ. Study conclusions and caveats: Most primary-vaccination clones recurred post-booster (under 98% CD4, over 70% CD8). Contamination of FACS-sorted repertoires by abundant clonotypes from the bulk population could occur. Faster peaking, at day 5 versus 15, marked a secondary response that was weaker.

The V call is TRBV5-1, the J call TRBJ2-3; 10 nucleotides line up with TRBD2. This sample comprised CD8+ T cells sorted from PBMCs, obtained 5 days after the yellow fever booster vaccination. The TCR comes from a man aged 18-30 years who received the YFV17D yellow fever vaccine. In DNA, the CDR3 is TGCGCCAGCAGCTTTCAGCGGGGGGGCCTTGGAGATACGCAGTATTTT. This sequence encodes CASSFQRGGLGDTQYF.